Below are 16 T cell receptor beta chains sequenced from a single sample in a study of CXCR3-negative and CXCR3-positive naive CD8 T cells. Researchers prepared the TRB cDNA libraries using 5' RACE with UMI labels. TCRdb re-called the 5' RACE reads, yielding one record per CDR3 amino acid sequence without DNA. This listing includes 46,000 or so distinct CDR3 sequences. Material for sequencing was naive CXCR3- CD8+ T cells from blood. The subset was: CD45RO-CCR7+CD27+CD95- naive CD8+ T cells lacking CXCR3 (TNR3-). The source of these receptors is a human donor in good health. Some clones in this sample may be carry-over from other donors' samples.

V gene TRBV4-1 combines with J gene TRBJ1-4; TCRdb's assignment of TRBD1 cannot be checked, as there is no DNA. The CDR3 length is 19 residues. Germline V gene data show CDR1 as MGHRA and CDR2 as YSYEKL. The CDR3: CASSQESKERTGANEKLFF.

The CDR3 region is CASSIWGQGDGTEAFF. This chain connects TRBV19 to TRBJ1-1; TCRdb selects TRBD1, and the lack of DNA leaves this call unchecked. The CDR3 loop spans 16 amino acids. CDR1 and CDR2 (germline): LNHDA, SQIVND (reference sequence).

The J gene is TRBJ2-7, the V gene TRBV12-3 or TRBV12-4. CDR3 size: 13 residues. The CDR3 protein is CASSPWIGHEQYF.

The chain is built from TRBV15 and TRBJ2-3; TCRdb outputs TRBD2, but without DNA this stays unchecked. Germline-derived CDR1 and CDR2 are LNHNV and YYDKDF (reference sequence). The CDR3 sequence is 19 residues long. CDR3 in amino acids: CATSRVLTSGRGSADTQYF.

V and J are TRBV29-1 and TRBJ2-7; TCRdb calls TRBD2, which cannot be checked without DNA. Germline CDR1 SQVTM, CDR2 ANQGSEA. The CDR3 sequence is 14 residues long. The CDR3 protein is CSVEIAGGSYEQYF.

This sequence joins TRBV12-3 or TRBV12-4 and TRBJ2-3; with no DNA, the TCRdb D assignment of TRBD1 cannot be verified. The CDR3 totals 15 residues. The CDR3 region is CASRTGEDSTDTQYF.

The V and J genes are TRBV29-1 and TRBJ2-7; without DNA, the TCRdb call of TRBD1 cannot be checked. The CDR3 runs to 13 residues. The V gene's germline CDR1 is SQVTM and CDR2 ANQGSEA. The CDR3 here is CSAGQVHSYEQYF.

The CDR3 here is CASSFAQAGELFF. The rearrangement joins TRBV28 to TRBJ2-2; TCRdb designates TRBD1, a call that cannot be tested without DNA. The CDR3 contains 13 residues. Germline CDR1 and CDR2: MDHEN and SYDVKM.

This chain connects TRBV7-9 to TRBJ2-7; TCRdb's D call, TRBD1, is unchecked because there is no DNA. CDR1 is SEHNR, CDR2 FQNEAQ, per germline (reference sequence). The CDR3 length is 14 residues. The CDR3 is CASSLTGYSYEQYF.

The chain uses TRBV14 and TRBJ2-2. The CDR3 contains 11 residues. In germline, CDR1 is SGHDN, CDR2 FVKESK. The CDR3 protein is CASSRGVELFF.

The chain links TRBV19 to TRBJ2-7; TCRdb calls TRBD2, which cannot be checked without DNA. The germline CDR1 and CDR2 sequences are LNHDA and SQIVND (reference sequence). CDR3 size: 17 residues. The chain's CDR3 is CASSIALGLDHFYEQYF.

The chain couples TRBV18 to TRBJ1-4. CDR3 length: 17 amino acids. Germline CDR1 and CDR2: KGHSH and LQKENI. The CDR3 spells CASSPRSPHATNEKLFF.

CDR3 residues: CASRSDRGDQPQHF. The chain combines TRBV12-3 or TRBV12-4 with TRBJ1-5; the D call of TRBD1 rests on TCRdb alone, since no DNA is present to check it. The CDR3 contains 14 residues.

This sequence joins TRBV25-1 and TRBJ1-5; TCRdb outputs TRBD1, but without DNA this stays unchecked. The CDR3 covers 14 residues. Germline-derived CDR1 and CDR2 are MGHDK and SYGVNS. The chain's CDR3 is CASSDGTLNQPQHF.

Considering frequency, this clonotype is medium-sized. The V call is TRBV6-1, the J call TRBJ2-1; without DNA, the TCRdb call of TRBD1 cannot be checked. The CDR3 contains 14 residues. Germline assignment: CDR1 MNHNS and CDR2 SASEGT. CDR3 sequence: CASSEVGTRDEQFF.

V usage is TRBV7-2 and J usage is TRBJ2-5; TCRdb's D gene call, TRBD1, goes unchecked for lack of DNA. The CDR3 covers 17 residues. Germline V gives CDR1 SGHTA, CDR2 FQGNSA. The CDR3 loop is CASSLAVAGSYQETQYF. Looking up the rest from reference TRBV7-2 and TRBJ2-5 gives the full variable domain: GAGVSQSPSNKVTEKGKDVELRCDPISGHTALYWYRQSLGQGLEFLIYFQGNSAPDKSGLPSDRFSAERTGGSVSTLTIQRTQQEDSAVYLCASSLAVAGSYQETQYFGPGTRLLVL.